This TCR beta chain emerged from a study of shared clonotypes between healthy human individuals (dated by TCRdb to 2018 to 2020). About the investigation overall: The cohort comprised two women and a few men aged 18 to 49 years. The study deeply sequenced blood TCR repertoires of several healthy adults to estimate repertoire size and the extent of clonotype sharing between individuals. Between about 0.85 and 8.9 billion PBMCs per donor were obtained by leukapheresis. For each donor, CD4 naive and CD4 memory were each run on three plates, CD8 naive on two plates, and CD8 memory on one plate. To increase sequencing depth and limit assay-specific biases, different laboratories used diverse techniques to prepare libraries and sequence TCR repertoires.

What the work shows at the level of the full study, not this receptor alone: Incomplete sequencing was indicated by rarefaction of sorted-subset datasets, despite the large sequencing depth. Sharing across several donors was observed for approximately 4.6% of naive CD4, 3% to 3.5% of naive CD8, about 2.3% of memory CD4, and around 0.42% of memory CD8 clonotypes. Pairwise subsampling led to the expectation that sequencing depth would affect the degree of clonotype sharing among donors. Compared with non-shared clonotypes, clonotypes shared by all four sorted-subset donors had higher generation probabilities. The genetic and exposure-history diversity represented was limited by the small number of donors. Sampling was restricted to blood, and TCR repertoires in tissues likely differ from the TCR repertoires found in blood. Naive subsets generally had larger estimated clonotype richness than memory subsets did.

TCR CDR3 regions were amplified from genomic DNA by multiplex PCR using the deep immunoSEQ assay. Extracted genomic DNA from each cell subset was spread evenly across all wells of several immunoSEQ 96-well plates, with each plate serving as a replicate. For sorted subsets, each replicate PCR was loaded with about 0.2 ug genomic DNA, equivalent to some 31,000 T cell genomes. Purified libraries were measured with a Qubit 3.0 fluorometer, size-checked on a Bioanalyzer 2100, and measured again with the KAPA Library Quantification kit. Every immunoSEQ 96-well plate was sequenced on a separate single-read 150-cycle Illumina NextSeq 550 flow cell. The authors' analysis ran thus. Because only junctional sequences without quality scores were contained in the immunoSEQ output, filtering matching that applied to full-length reads could not be performed. To assign V/J genes and CDR3, sequences were annotated using PyIR, a Python wrapper for IgBLAST v1.9, with IMGT germline references. Reads were removed for weak V/J assignments (E-value above 1e-6), missing CDR3, stop codons, out-of-frame junctions, or ambiguous translated residues. V3J clonotypes were defined as sequences sharing an identical inferred V gene, J gene, and CDR3 amino acid sequence. The percentage overlap between two repertoires was calculated by dividing the number of shared unique clonotypes by the size of the smaller repertoire. Richness of each repertoire was evaluated using RTK rarefaction, the Chao1 estimator, and Recon v2.1 estimates of unobserved clonotypes. Generation probabilities were computed with OLGA for all TCRbeta clonotypes obtained by the gDNA method from several donors. TCRdb took this table from immuneACCESS and kept in-frame rearrangements with V and J called. Such tables lack part of the clones; where checked against another copy, unresolved V genes explain under half of the gap, and the rest is unexplained. V and J calls and clone size follow that table, whereas D and trimming were derived from the DNA. The sample table contains more than 2 million clones; only one count was recorded for roughly 95% of them. The ten largest clones capture 0.1% to 0.15% of the sample.

On this clone: Its antigen remains unidentified. The record has no base qualities; no much larger clone is one base away.

CDR1 and CDR2, per the germline V gene, are SGHAT and FQNNGV. V lost 1 base and J lost 1 base, and the count of bases not matched to a germline gene is 2. The CDR3 holds 15 amino acids from the cysteine to the phenylalanine. The sequence is cut down to CDR3 DNA, 45 bases in frame from base 1. The donors were healthy, HIV-negative adults with no recently reported acute infections or vaccinations. Every donor was a Caucasian adult residing in Nashville, Tennessee, USA. CD4+ T cells were enriched by magnetic negative selection; naive cells were then positively selected on CD45RA, and the negative fraction formed the memory subset. Blood was collected by leukapheresis, and PBMCs were isolated by Ficoll-Histopaque density gradient centrifugation and then cryopreserved in liquid nitrogen vapor phase. Analytical flow cytometry was used to check the purity and quantity of each magnetically sorted T cell population. Each sorted fraction had its genomic DNA isolated and then quantified by UV absorbance on a Nanodrop 2000c.

The material sequenced was naive CD4+ T cells sorted from blood. The cell subset or site label corresponds to: CD45RA+ positively selected. The TCR sequence derives from a young man in good health. The rearrangement joined TRBV11-2 to TRBJ2-7; 9 nucleotides in the junction match TRBD2. The DNA sequence reads TGTGCCAGCAGCTTAGCTAGCGGGATTTCCTACGAGCAGTACTTC. Its amino acids are CASSLASGISYEQYF.